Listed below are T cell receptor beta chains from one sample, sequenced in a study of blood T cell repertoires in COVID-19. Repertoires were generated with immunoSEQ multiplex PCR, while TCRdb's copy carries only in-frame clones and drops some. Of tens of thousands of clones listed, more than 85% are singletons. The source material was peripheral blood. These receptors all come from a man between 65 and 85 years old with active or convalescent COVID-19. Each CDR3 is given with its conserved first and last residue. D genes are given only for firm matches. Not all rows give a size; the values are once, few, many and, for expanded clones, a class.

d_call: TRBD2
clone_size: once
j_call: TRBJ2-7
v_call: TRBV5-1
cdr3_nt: TGCGCCAGCAGCTTGGCTCCTAGCGGGATATCCCACGAGCAGTACTTC
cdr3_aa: CASSLAPSGISHEQYF

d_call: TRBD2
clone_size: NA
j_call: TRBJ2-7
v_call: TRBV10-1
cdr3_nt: TGCGCCAGCAGTGACGAGCGGGAACGGTGGATGAGGAACGAGCAGTACTTC
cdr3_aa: CASSDERERWMRNEQYF

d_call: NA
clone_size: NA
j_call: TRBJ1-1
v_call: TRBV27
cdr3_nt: TGTGCCAGCAGTTTATGGCCGAACACTGAAGCTTTCTTT
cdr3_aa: CASSLWPNTEAFF

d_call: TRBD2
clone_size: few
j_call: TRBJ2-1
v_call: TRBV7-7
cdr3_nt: TGTGCTAGCAGCTTTCAGCGGGGAAATGAGCAGTTCTTC
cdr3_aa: CASSFQRGNEQFF

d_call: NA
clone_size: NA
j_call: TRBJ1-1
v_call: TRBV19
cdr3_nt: TGTGCCAGTAGTATTAGGGTCCCGCAGGGTGAAGCTTTCTTT
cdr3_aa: CASSIRVPQGEAFF

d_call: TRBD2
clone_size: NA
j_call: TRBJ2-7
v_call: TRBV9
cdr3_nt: TGTGCCAGCAGCGTAGTGGGTAGCGGGATAGGCGAGCAGTACTTC
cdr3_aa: CASSVVGSGIGEQYF

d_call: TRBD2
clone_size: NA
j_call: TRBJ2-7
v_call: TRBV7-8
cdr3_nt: TGTGCCAGCAGAACCGGGACTAGGCAAACTGGGGCTTCCTACGAGCAGTACTTC
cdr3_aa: CASRTGTRQTGASYEQYF

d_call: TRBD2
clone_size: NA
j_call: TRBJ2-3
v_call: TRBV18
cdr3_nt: TGTGCCAGCTCACCACCGTCTGTAGTAGGGACTAGCGGGAGTCCCCAGACAGATACGCAGTATTTT
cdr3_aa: CASSPPSVVGTSGSPQTDTQYF

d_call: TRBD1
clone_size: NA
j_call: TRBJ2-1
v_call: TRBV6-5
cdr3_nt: TGTGCCAGCAGGGTACAGGGGTATACGTTCTTC
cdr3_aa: CASRVQGYTFF

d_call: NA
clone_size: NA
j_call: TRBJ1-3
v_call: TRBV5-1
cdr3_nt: TGCGCCAGCAGCTTTGGCTCCTCTGGAAACACCATATATTTT
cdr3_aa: CASSFGSSGNTIYF

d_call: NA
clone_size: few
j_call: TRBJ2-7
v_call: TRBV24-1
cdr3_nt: TGTGCCACCAGTGACCCCCGGCTGACGGAGACGGGCGAGCAGTACTTC
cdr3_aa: CATSDPRLTETGEQYF

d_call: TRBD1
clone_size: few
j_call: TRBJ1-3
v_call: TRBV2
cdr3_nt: TGTGCCAGCAGTCGACAGGGCCTCCTCTCTGGAAACACCATATATTTT
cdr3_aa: CASSRQGLLSGNTIYF

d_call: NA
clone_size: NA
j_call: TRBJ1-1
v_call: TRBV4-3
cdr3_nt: TGCGCCAGCAGCCAAGAGCGGGGTTCAGAGACTGAAGCTTTCTTT
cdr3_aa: CASSQERGSETEAFF

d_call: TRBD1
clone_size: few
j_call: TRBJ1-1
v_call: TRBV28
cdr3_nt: TGTGCCAGCAGCCCAACAGGGGGCAAGAACACTGAAGCTTTCTTT
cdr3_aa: CASSPTGGKNTEAFF

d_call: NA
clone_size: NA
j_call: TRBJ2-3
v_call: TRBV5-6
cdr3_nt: TGTGCCAGCAGCCTCACAGATACGCAGTATTTT
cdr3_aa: CASSLTDTQYF

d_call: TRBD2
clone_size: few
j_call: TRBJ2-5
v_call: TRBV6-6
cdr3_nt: TGTGCCAGCAGCGTAGCGGGACGGGCGGAGACCCAGTACTTC
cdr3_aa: CASSVAGRAETQYF

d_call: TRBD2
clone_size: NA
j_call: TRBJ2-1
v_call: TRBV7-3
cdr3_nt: TGTGCCAGCAGCGTAAGCGGGAGAGAGAACAATGAGCAGTTCTTC
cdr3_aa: CASSVSGRENNEQFF

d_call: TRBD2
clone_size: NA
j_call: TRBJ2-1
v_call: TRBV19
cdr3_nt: TGTGCCAGTAGTCCGGGACTAGCGGGAGATATAAGTTCCTACAATGAGCAGTTCTTC
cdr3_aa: CASSPGLAGDISSYNEQFF